Reported below is one T cell receptor (beta chain). The antigen is undetermined. V was cut by 2 bases and J by 1 base, with 11 bases left in between. Germline V gene sequence: CDR1 KGHSH, CDR2 LQKENI. CDR3 length: 15 residues. The sample belongs to a study of T cell repertoires in aging, cancer and after chemotherapy. Study in general: Clear clonal overlap appeared across healthy donor samples taken over several months to years. Findings and caveats of the study: In healthy donors, age-related TCR diversity loss mainly reflected lost richness. Age-matched healthy donors had significantly more diverse, less clonal blood TCR repertoires than untreated cancer patients.

Amplification of TCR beta used genomic DNA extracted from peripheral blood. A mixed TRB-A/B primer pool amplified rearranged TRB by multiplex touch-down PCR. Each CDR3 protein gets one entry after TCRdb re-called the multiplex PCR reads with MiXCR. The sample has roughly 4,000 distinct CDR3 sequences, around 30% seen once. The V and J genes are TRBV18 and TRBJ1-1; D might be TRBD1 (6 bases). The sample taken for sequencing was blood. The source of this sequence is a human donor in good health. The CDR3 sequence is CASSPDLDRNTEAFF. In DNA, the CDR3 is TGTGCCAGCTCACCAGATTTGGACAGGAACACTGAAGCTTTCTTT.